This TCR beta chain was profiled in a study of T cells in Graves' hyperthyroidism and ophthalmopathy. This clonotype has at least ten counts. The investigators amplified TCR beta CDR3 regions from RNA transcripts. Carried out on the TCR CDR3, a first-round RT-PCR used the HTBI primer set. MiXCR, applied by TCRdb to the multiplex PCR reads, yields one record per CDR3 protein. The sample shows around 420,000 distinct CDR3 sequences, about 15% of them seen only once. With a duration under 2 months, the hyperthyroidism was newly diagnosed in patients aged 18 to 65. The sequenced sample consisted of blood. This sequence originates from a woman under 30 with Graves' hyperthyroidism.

The chain's CDR3 is CASSIRQGMGTEAFF. In DNA, the CDR3 is TGTGCCAGCAGTATAAGACAGGGGATGGGCACTGAAGCTTTCTTT. The chain combines TRBV28 with TRBJ1-1; TRBD1 matches at 8 bases. V shed 5 bases and J 4 bases; nucleotides not matched to a gene: 9. Germline assignment: CDR1 MDHEN and CDR2 SYDVKM. The CDR3 is 15 residues long.